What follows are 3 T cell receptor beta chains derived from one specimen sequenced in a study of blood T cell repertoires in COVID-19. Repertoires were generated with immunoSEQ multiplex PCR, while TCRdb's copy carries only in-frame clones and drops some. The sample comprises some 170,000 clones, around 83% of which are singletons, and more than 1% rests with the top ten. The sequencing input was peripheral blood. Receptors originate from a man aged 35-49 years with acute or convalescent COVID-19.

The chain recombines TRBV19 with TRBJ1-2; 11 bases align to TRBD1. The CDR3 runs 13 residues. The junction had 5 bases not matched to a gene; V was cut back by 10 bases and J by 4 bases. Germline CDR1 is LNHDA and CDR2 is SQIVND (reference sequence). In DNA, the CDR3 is TGTGCCACCAGGACAGGGGGCGGCTATGGCTACACCTTC. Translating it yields CATRTGGGYGYTF.

The CDR3 DNA sequence: TGTGCCAGCAGCTTGATGTTCAGCGGTACGCAGTATTTT. Its translation is CASSLMFSGTQYF. The chain recombines TRBV5-6 with TRBJ2-3; weak D call: TRBD2 (5 bases). Germline V gene data show CDR1 as SGHDT and CDR2 as YYEEEE. The ends were cut back, 1 base at V and 8 bases at J, with 11 bases in the middle. There are 13 residues in the CDR3.

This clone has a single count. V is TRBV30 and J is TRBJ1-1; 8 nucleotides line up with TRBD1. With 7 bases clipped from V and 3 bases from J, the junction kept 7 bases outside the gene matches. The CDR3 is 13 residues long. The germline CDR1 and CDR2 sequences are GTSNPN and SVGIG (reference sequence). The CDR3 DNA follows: TGTGCCTTCTGTCAGGGGGCAGACACTGAAGCTTTCTTT. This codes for CAFCQGADTEAFF.